The sequence of this TCR beta chain was determined in a study of beta chain features in type 1 diabetes. Study observations and caveats: There was a moderate but significant shortening of TCRB CDR3s in all four CD4+ subsets of Type 1 diabetes patients.

A note on this clone: Its matching antigen is unknown.

As every portion of the isolated RNA was reverse transcribed, the sequencing read expressed TCRB transcripts. Sequencing was performed with immunoSEQ multiplex PCR; in TCRdb, only in-frame clones are kept and a portion is missing. The sample comprises some 290,000 clones, over 11% of which are singletons, and 0.017% rests with the top ten. This TCR was recovered from a young man with type 1 diabetes. The sample comprised naive CD4+ T cells from blood.

As DNA, the CDR3 is TGTGCCAGCACCCTCGGGACTTCAAGCTCCTACGAGCAGTACTTC. The encoded protein is CASTLGTSSSYEQYF. This chain uses TRBV6-1 with TRBJ2-7, with TRBD2 as a possible D gene (6 bases). The germline CDR1 and CDR2 sequences are MNHNS and SASEGT. V dropped 7 bases and J dropped 0 bases, with 16 bases sitting between them. The CDR3 spans 15 residues.